The 17 T cell receptor beta chains reported below all come from one sample, sequenced in a study of shared clonotypes between healthy human individuals. Sequencing was performed with immunoSEQ multiplex PCR; in TCRdb, only in-frame clones are kept and a portion is missing. The table lists about 1 million clones, under 80% of them singletons. Sequenced: memory CD4+ T cells sorted from blood. Subset described: CD45RA-negative fraction. The receptors shown here come from a man aged 18-30 years in good health.

This rearrangement joins TRBV7-8 to TRBJ2-6; 7 bases align to TRBD1. Per the germline V gene, CDR1 is SGHVS and CDR2 is FQNEAQ. The V segment lost 5 bases and the J segment 2 bases; nucleotides outside the gene matches: 6. The CDR3 length is 16 residues. CDR3 nucleotides: TGTGCCAGCAGCCCTCGTCAGGGGGCTGGGGCCAACGTCCTGACTTTC. Its translation: CASSPRQGAGANVLTF. Based on the CDR3 plus reference TRBV7-8 and TRBJ2-6, the full variable domain is GAGVSQSPRYKVAKRGQDVALRCDPISGHVSLFWYQQALGQGPEFLTYFQNEAQLDKSGLPSDRFFAERPEGSVSTLKIQRTQQEDSAVYLCASSPRQGAGANVLTFGAGSRLTVL.

Concerning this clone: Other nucleotide sequences from this sample produce the same CDR3. This sequence joins TRBV5-1 and TRBJ2-7; 11 bases are shared with TRBD2. J was trimmed by 2 bases and V by 4 bases; bases with no gene match: 8. CDR1 and CDR2 from the germline V gene are SGHRS and YFSETQ. The CDR3 totals 16 residues. The CDR3 here is CASSLGTSGGTYEQYF. CDR3 coding DNA: TGCGCCAGCAGCCTCGGGACTAGCGGTGGTACCTACGAGCAGTACTTC.

The rearrangement uses TRBV5-1 and TRBJ2-3; tentatively, D is TRBD2 (6 bases). The CDR3 runs to 15 residues. V gave up 4 bases and J gave up 0 bases, with 12 bases separating them. Germline V gene lookup returns CDR1 SGHRS and CDR2 YFSETQ. In DNA, the CDR3 is TGCGCCAGCAGCAAGTCGGGGGAGAGCACAGATACGCAGTATTTT. As protein: CASSKSGESTDTQYF.

The chain uses TRBV6-6 and TRBJ1-4; perhaps TRBD1 as D (5 bases). V was cut by 6 bases and J by 2 bases, with 10 bases left in between. Germline assignment: CDR1 MNHNY and CDR2 SVGAGI (reference sequence). The CDR3 spans 14 residues. The CDR3 reads CASRLDSTNEKLFF. CDR3 DNA sequence: TGTGCCAGCAGACTCGACAGCACTAATGAAAAACTGTTTTTT.

The chain has TRBV10-3 and TRBJ2-7; 8 bases are shared with TRBD1. Looked up from germline, CDR1 is ENHRY and CDR2 is SYGVKD. CDR3 size: 13 residues. The J segment lost 7 bases and the V segment lost 6 bases, leaving 8 bases of the junction unmatched. CDR3 protein: CAISWTGSEEQYF. CDR3 coding DNA: TGTGCCATCAGCTGGACAGGGTCCGAGGAGCAGTACTTC.

The V call is TRBV2, the J call TRBJ1-5, with TRBD1 matching over 10 bases. Germline CDR1 and CDR2: SNHLY and FYNNEI. The CDR3 is 15 amino acids. J was trimmed by 4 bases and V by 4 bases; bases with no gene match: 4. The CDR3 is CASSGSGQGNQPQHF. In DNA, the CDR3 is TGTGCCAGCAGTGGGTCGGGACAGGGGAATCAGCCCCAGCATTTT.

This sequence joins TRBV29-1 and TRBJ2-1; 12 positions match TRBD2. This CDR3 region has 14 residues. J was trimmed by 4 bases and V by 7 bases; bases with no gene match: 5. The germline V gene encodes CDR1 SQVTM and CDR2 ANQGSEA. CDR3 region: CSAASGREYNEQFF. The CDR3 DNA sequence: TGCAGCGCCGCTAGCGGGAGGGAGTACAATGAGCAGTTCTTC.

The V and J genes are TRBV2 and TRBJ1-2, with 7 bases matching TRBD1. V lost 8 bases to trimming and J lost 4 bases; unmatched junction nucleotides: 13. The CDR3 sequence is 15 residues long. The V gene's germline CDR1 is SNHLY and CDR2 FYNNEI. DNA for the CDR3: TGTGCCAGCCTACGGGACACGAGGGACAGCTATGGCTACACCTTC. Translation: CASLRDTRDSYGYTF.

This chain links TRBV7-9 with TRBJ2-7; D is uncertain. This CDR3 spans 13 amino acids. The germline V gene has CDR1 SEHNR and CDR2 FQNEAQ (reference sequence). V was trimmed by 2 bases and J by 0 bases, leaving 5 bases between them. In DNA, the CDR3 is TGTGCCAGCAGCTTAACTAACTCCTACGAGCAGTACTTC. Translation gives CASSLTNSYEQYF.

The chain recombines TRBV29-1 with TRBJ2-7; D perhaps matches TRBD1 (6 bases). V lost 5 bases and J 1 base, leaving 12 bases between the germline ends. The CDR3 totals 13 residues. Germline loops: CDR1 SQVTM, CDR2 ANQGSEA. CDR3 loop: CSVTGIRSYEQYF. The CDR3 bases are TGCAGCGTTACAGGGATTAGGTCCTACGAGCAGTACTTC.

This sequence joins TRBV4-1 and TRBJ1-2, with 8 nucleotides matching TRBD1. Losses at the gene ends were 0 bases for V and 4 bases for J; bases not matched to a gene: 4. This CDR3 comprises 15 residues. The germline V gene has CDR1 MGHRA and CDR2 YSYEKL. The CDR3 coding sequence is TGCGCCAGCAGCCAAGAACGACAGGGGAGCTATGGCTACACCTTC. Translating it yields CASSQERQGSYGYTF.

This clone occurred once. The chain couples TRBV10-3 to TRBJ2-7; 10 positions match TRBD2. CDR3 length: 19 amino acids. Germline V lookup: CDR1 ENHRY, CDR2 SYGVKD. Germline trimming cut 6 bases from V and 3 bases from J; bases unmatched to any gene: 20. DNA of the CDR3: TGTGCCATCAGGTCCGGGATGGGACTAGCGAGTCCTACGGGCTACGAGCAGTACTTC. As protein: CAIRSGMGLASPTGYEQYF.

The rearrangement uses TRBV19 and TRBJ1-4, with D maybe TRBD1 (6 bases). CDR1 LNHDA and CDR2 SQIVND come from the germline V gene (reference sequence). Trimming removed 1 base from V and 3 bases from J, with 9 bases in between. The CDR3 runs to 15 residues. The CDR3 DNA reads as TGTGCCAGTAGTATAGTACAGGGACCTAATGAAAAACTGTTTTTT. This encodes CASSIVQGPNEKLFF.

V gene TRBV29-1 combines with J gene TRBJ2-3, with TRBD1 matching 8 bases. V lost 3 bases, J lost 2 bases, and 4 bases stayed unmatched. CDR3 length equals 14 residues. CDR1 is SQVTM, CDR2 ANQGSEA, per germline. CDR3 nucleotides: TGCAGCGTTGAGATGGGACAGGCCACAGATACGCAGTATTTT. Translation: CSVEMGQATDTQYF.

This clone appeared a few times. This chain joins TRBV19 and TRBJ1-2; tentatively, D is TRBD1 (5 bases). CDR1 LNHDA and CDR2 SQIVND come from the germline V gene (reference sequence). There are 13 residues in the CDR3. Deletions cut 9 bases from V and 4 bases from J, with 15 bases between. DNA of the CDR3: TGTGCCAGCTCCACCGGGGCGTTCTATGGCTACACCTTC. Its translation is CASSTGAFYGYTF.

This clone was detected only once. Other DNA sequences in the same sample also yield this CDR3. The chain combines TRBV4-3 with TRBJ2-3, with TRBD1 as a possible D gene (5 bases). CDR3 length equals 15 residues. CDR1 and CDR2 from the germline V gene are LGHNA and YSLEER. The V end lost 0 bases, the J end lost 2 bases, and 9 bases lay between the germline ends. This CDR3 reads CASSQEGAATDTQYF. Here the CDR3 DNA reads TGCGCCAGCAGCCAAGAAGGGGCAGCCACAGATACGCAGTATTTT.

In this sample, this clone turned up many times. The rearrangement links TRBV5-1 to TRBJ1-1; 7 bases match TRBD1. Trimming at V came to 6 bases and at J to 7 bases, leaving 12 bases not matched to a gene. The CDR3 is made up of 14 amino acids. Germline-derived CDR1 and CDR2 are SGHRS and YFSETQ. CDR3 in amino acids: CASTDTGGDSEAFF. The CDR3 nucleotides read TGCGCCAGCACCGATACCGGGGGGGACAGTGAAGCTTTCTTT. The whole variable domain, filled in from reference TRBV5-1 and TRBJ1-1, reads KAGVTQTPRYLIKTRGQQVTLSCSPISGHRSVSWYQQTPGQGLQFLFEYFSETQRNKGNFPGRFSGRQFSNSRSEMNVSTLELGDSALYLCASTDTGGDSEAFFGQGTRLTVV.